The T cell receptor (beta chain) described here comes from a study of vaccination and CD4 T cells after COVID-19. Of note for this clonotype: Its antigen is not known.

Study conclusions and caveats: Post-vaccination reactive clonotypes (median roughly 35) did not differ significantly from post-infection (under 22).

The treatment: approximately 9-day PBMC culture with coronavirus spike peptide pools or control peptides (ViraFEST assay). The Oncomine TCR Beta short-read assay was applied to DNA of cultured CD4+ T cells. Researchers extracted genomic DNA from CD4+ T cells that had been cultured. TCRdb processed the PCR reads anew with MiXCR; each CDR3 protein has one entry. The sample yields approximately 25,000 distinct CDR3 sequences, about 60% seen once. What was sequenced was CD4+ T cells from blood, cultured in vitro. The source is a human donor who had recovered from COVID-19.

This CDR3 is CASSPRPGGQPQHF. CDR3 DNA: TGTGCCAGCAGCCCCAGGCCAGGGGGGCAGCCCCAGCATTTT. The chain combines TRBV7-2 with TRBJ1-5, with TRBD1 identical over 7 bases. The CDR3 runs to 14 residues. J lost 7 bases, V lost 5 bases, and 8 bases had no gene match. Germline values: CDR1 SGHTA, CDR2 FQGNSA.